A single TCR beta chain is shown here with its context. Antigen specificity is unknown. The sample comes from a study of beta chain features in type 1 diabetes. Study results and limitations: Shorter TCRB CDR3s, moderately but significantly so, were found in Type 1 diabetes patients in all four CD4+ subsets.

V gave up 1 base and J gave up 6 bases, with 14 bases separating them. Germline assignment: CDR1 SGHRS and CDR2 YFSETQ. CDR3 size: 15 residues. What was sequenced were expressed TCRB transcripts, since all of the isolated RNA had been reverse transcribed. Sequencing used immunoSEQ multiplex PCR; TCRdb keeps in-frame clones, though not all of them. The sample holds about 28,000 clones; approximately 64% are singletons and the top ten take about 2.4%. The rearrangement joins TRBV5-1 to TRBJ2-1, with a weak D call TRBD1 (5 bases). The source is a woman under 40 with type 1 diabetes. Sequenced sample: Tregs from blood. Here the CDR3 reads CASSLIRAGANEQFF. As DNA, the CDR3 is TGCGCCAGCAGCTTGATCAGGGCTGGGGCCAATGAGCAGTTCTTC. Full variable domain (missing parts from reference TRBV5-1 and TRBJ2-1): KAGVTQTPRYLIKTRGQQVTLSCSPISGHRSVSWYQQTPGQGLQFLFEYFSETQRNKGNFPGRFSGRQFSNSRSEMNVSTLELGDSALYLCASSLIRAGANEQFFGPGTRLTVL.